This entry features one TCR beta chain sequence. The antigen is unknown. This sample stems from a study of T cell responses to AZD1222 COVID-19 vaccine. General study results and limits: Without day 14 samples, only post-peak T cell repertoires were studied.

Trimming shortened V by 4 bases and J by 8 bases, and 21 bases separated the two germline ends. This CDR3 region has 15 residues. Per the germline V gene, CDR1 is SGHRS and CDR2 is YFSETQ. Here immunoSEQ multiplex PCR was the method, and the copy in TCRdb shows in-frame clones only, minus some. The profile shows some 88,000 clones, approximately 90% of them singletons. The starting material was peripheral blood, obtained on day 0 of AZD1222 vaccination. The rearrangement joins TRBV5-1 to TRBJ1-1; D may be TRBD1 (6 bases). This TCR was recovered from an adult in good health. The chain's CDR3 is CASSPTRTATGEAFF. The CDR3 region has the DNA TGCGCCAGCAGCCCGACCCGGACAGCGACCGGCGAAGCTTTCTTT.